Listed below are T cell receptor beta chains from one sample, sequenced in a study of blood T cell repertoires in COVID-19. Generated by immunoSEQ multiplex PCR, the TCRdb table keeps only in-frame clones and is missing some. Among about half a million clones listed, 80% to 90% were seen once. The sequencing sample was made of peripheral blood. These receptors were taken from a human donor in a cohort sampled during active COVID-19. Each CDR3 is given with its conserved first and last residue. Fields, in order: V gene, J gene, CDR3 protein.

>TRBV9|TRBJ1-3
CASSSAGVGSGNTIYF
>TRBV7-9|TRBJ1-4
CASSLRGDEKLFF
>TRBV5-1|TRBJ2-5
CASSFVLAGGGETQYF
>TRBV6-6|TRBJ1-5
CASRPPGGHQPQHF
>TRBV5-1|TRBJ2-5
CASSLATGPETQYF
>TRBV30|TRBJ1-2
CASRETVEGYTF
>TRBV15|TRBJ2-3
CATSTQSSGSPTDTQYF
>TRBV6-5|TRBJ1-4
CASRLTGSNEKLFF
>TRBV29-1|TRBJ2-3
CSPSPSGDTQYF
>TRBV28|TRBJ2-2
CASNFPSDRVNTGELFF
>TRBV5-4|TRBJ2-1
CASSPGQGPRSYNEQFF
>TRBV11-2|TRBJ2-7
CASSLDPPGAGREQYF
>TRBV6-2/TRBV6-3|TRBJ1-1
CASSLTTGEKDTEAFF
>TRBV5-1|TRBJ1-1
CASSVGQIFLNTEAFF
>TRBV5-1|TRBJ1-3
CASSPRGNSGNTIYF
>TRBV9|TRBJ1-3
CASSVGSSVPVNTIYF
>TRBV2|TRBJ2-7
CASSRDRGLSYEQYF
>TRBV30|TRBJ1-3
CAWSRSFSGNTIYF
>TRBV7-9|TRBJ2-1
CASSLSLAGSYNEQFF
>TRBV6-5|TRBJ2-5
CASGERETQYF
>TRBV7-3|TRBJ2-2
CASSVTDTGELFF
>TRBV28|TRBJ2-7
CASSLTGTPSYEQYF
>TRBV9|TRBJ2-3
CASSVAAGDSTDTQYF
>TRBV11-2|TRBJ2-5
CASSLERTQYF
>TRBV10-1|TRBJ2-3
CASSTGGPYTDTQYF
>TRBV30|TRBJ2-1
CAWSDGTSAINEQFF
>TRBV2|TRBJ2-3
CASSDSQGLSSTDTQYF
>TRBV28|TRBJ2-5
CASSFTLAGGPETQYF
>TRBV18|TRBJ2-5
CASFLSGNEETQYF
>TRBV20-1|TRBJ1-4
CSALTSEKLFF
>TRBV7-8|TRBJ1-2
CASSLREPNYGYTF
>TRBV30|TRBJ1-2
CAWSPGDGNYGYTF
>TRBV5-1|TRBJ1-2
CASSLDRGYTF
>TRBV5-1|TRBJ2-5
CASSSNRAGQETQYF
>TRBV19|TRBJ1-6
CASSPPVDRVNSPLHF
>TRBV11-2|TRBJ2-2
CASCGGPNTGELFF
>TRBV27|TRBJ1-5
CASSLQGAGNQPQHF
>TRBV18|TRBJ2-5
CASSPNPWTGETQYF
>TRBV7-2|TRBJ1-4
CASSPDTGKGEKLFF
>TRBV28|TRBJ1-6
CASSSGGQGVNSPLHF
>TRBV19|TRBJ1-2
CASSTDEQGIRYGYTF
>TRBV7-9|TRBJ2-7
CASSLSFGQGAYEQYF
>TRBV5-6|TRBJ2-7
CASSLGTGDSYEQYF
>TRBV7-9|TRBJ2-4
CASSSPGLSRAKNIQYF
>TRBV4-2|TRBJ2-1
CASSRTGTGDNEQFF
>TRBV7-3|TRBJ2-3
CASSSGWGGTDTQYF
>TRBV5-1|TRBJ2-1
CASSSGWTDYNEQFF
>TRBV5-1|TRBJ1-2
CASSFGTGSGYTF
>TRBV10-3|TRBJ2-1
CAISGLGSGRGGRSYNEQFF
>TRBV5-5|TRBJ2-3
CASSQTTSGAGSTQYF
>TRBV19|TRBJ2-4
CASSIPPRGSIQYF
>TRBV6-2/TRBV6-3|TRBJ2-7
CASSYSQWEQYF
>TRBV2|TRBJ2-3
CASSPLAGGLPNTQYF
>TRBV3-1/TRBV3-2|TRBJ1-1
CASSQLDRNTEAFF
>TRBV5-4|TRBJ1-1
CASSFRRNTEAFF